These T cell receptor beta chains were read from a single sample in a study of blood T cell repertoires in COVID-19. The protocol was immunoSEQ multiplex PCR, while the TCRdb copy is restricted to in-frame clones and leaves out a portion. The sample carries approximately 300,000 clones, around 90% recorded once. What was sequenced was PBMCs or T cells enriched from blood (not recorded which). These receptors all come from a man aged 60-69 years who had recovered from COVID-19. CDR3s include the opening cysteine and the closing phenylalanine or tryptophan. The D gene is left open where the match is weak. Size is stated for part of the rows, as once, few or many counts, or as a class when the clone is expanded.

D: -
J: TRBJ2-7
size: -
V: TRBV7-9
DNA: TGTGCCAGCAGCTCGCCGCTAGCACTTAGCTCCTACGAGCAGTACTTC
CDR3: CASSSPLALSSYEQYF

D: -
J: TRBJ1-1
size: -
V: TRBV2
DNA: TGTGCCGGCTTTGGACAGCGGGGGAAAGGGAACACTGAAGCTTTCTTT
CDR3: CAGFGQRGKGNTEAFF

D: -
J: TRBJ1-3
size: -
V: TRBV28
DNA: TGTGCCAGCAGTCCCGTCTTCTACTCTGGAAACACCATATATTTT
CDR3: CASSPVFYSGNTIYF

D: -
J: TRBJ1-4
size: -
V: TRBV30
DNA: TGTGCCTGGAGCGACCGTAGGGGGACTAATGAAAAACTGTTTTTT
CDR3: CAWSDRRGTNEKLFF

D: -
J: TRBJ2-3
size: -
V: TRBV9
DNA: TGTGCCAGCAGCCCGCTCCAAGGCGGGGATAGGGGGCAGTATTTT
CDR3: CASSPLQGGDRGQYF

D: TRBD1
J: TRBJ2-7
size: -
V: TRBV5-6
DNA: TGTGCCAGCAGCTTACAGGGGGCGAAGGTTTACGAGCAGTACTTC
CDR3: CASSLQGAKVYEQYF

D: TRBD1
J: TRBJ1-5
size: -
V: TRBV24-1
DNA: TGTGCCACCAGTGATCCGGGACAGGGAGGTCAGCCCCAGCATTTT
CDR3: CATSDPGQGGQPQHF

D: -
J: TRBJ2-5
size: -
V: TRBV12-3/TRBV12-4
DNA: TGTGCCAGCAGTTCGGGATCGCAAGAGACCCAGTACTTC
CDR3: CASSSGSQETQYF

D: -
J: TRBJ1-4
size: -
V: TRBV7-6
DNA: TGTGCCAGCAGCTCTCTGGGGGCGGTGGATGAAAAACTGTTTTTT
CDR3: CASSSLGAVDEKLFF

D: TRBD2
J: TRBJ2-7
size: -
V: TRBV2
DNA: TGTGCCAGCAGGACAAGGACTAGCGGGAGTGGAGAGCAGTACTTC
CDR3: CASRTRTSGSGEQYF

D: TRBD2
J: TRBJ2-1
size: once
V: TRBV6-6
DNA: TGTGCCAGCAGTCCTAATATCCCGGGACTAGCGGCCTACAATGAGCAGTTCTTC
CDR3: CASSPNIPGLAAYNEQFF

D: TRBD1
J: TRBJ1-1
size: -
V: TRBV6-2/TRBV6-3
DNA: TGTGCCAGCAGTTACGATGAGGGACAGATGAACACTGAAGCTTTCTTT
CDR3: CASSYDEGQMNTEAFF

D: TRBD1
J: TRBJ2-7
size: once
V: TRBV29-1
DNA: TGCAGCGTGGGGGCCGGGGACAGACTTCGCTACGAGCAGTACTTC
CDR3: CSVGAGDRLRYEQYF

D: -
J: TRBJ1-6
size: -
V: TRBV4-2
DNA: TGTGCCAGCAGCCAAGACGGATCCTGGACTGCACCCCTCCACTTT
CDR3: CASSQDGSWTAPLHF

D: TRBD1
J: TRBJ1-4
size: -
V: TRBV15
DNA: TGTGCCACCAGCTCCAGGGGGAGTGATGAAAAACTGTTTTTT
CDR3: CATSSRGSDEKLFF

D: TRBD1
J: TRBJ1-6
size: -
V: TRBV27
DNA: TGTGCCAGCAGCCTGCAGGGGGCCTTAAATTCACCCCTCCACTTT
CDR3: CASSLQGALNSPLHF

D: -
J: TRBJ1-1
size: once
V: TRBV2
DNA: TGTGCCAGCACGGAGGGAGGGAACACTGAAGCTTTCTTT
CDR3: CASTEGGNTEAFF

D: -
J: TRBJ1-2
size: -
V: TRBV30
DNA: TGTGCCTGGAGAGACAACAACGGCTACACCTTC
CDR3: CAWRDNNGYTF

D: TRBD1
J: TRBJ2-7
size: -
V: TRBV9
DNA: TGTGCCAGCAGCCGACAGGGCTCCTACGAGCAGTACTTC
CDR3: CASSRQGSYEQYF

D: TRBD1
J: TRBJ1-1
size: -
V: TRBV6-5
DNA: TGTGCCAGCAGTCAAACAGGGGCCACGAACACTGAAGCTTTCTTT
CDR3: CASSQTGATNTEAFF

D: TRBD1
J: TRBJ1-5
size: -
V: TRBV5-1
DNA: TGCGCCAGCAGCCCCGGGACAGGGCCTTCGCAGCCCCAGCATTTT
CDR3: CASSPGTGPSQPQHF

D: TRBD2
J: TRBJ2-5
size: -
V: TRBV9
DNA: TGTGCCAGCAGCGCGGGACTAGCAGTGGAGACCCAGTACTTC
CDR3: CASSAGLAVETQYF

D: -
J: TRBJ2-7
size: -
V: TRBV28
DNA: TGTGCCAGCACCTTGGAGGGCTACGAGCAGTACTTC
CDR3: CASTLEGYEQYF

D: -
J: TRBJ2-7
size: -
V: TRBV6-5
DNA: TGTGCCACCAAGGGCCCTGACGGGGATGACTACGAGCAGTACTTC
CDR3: CATKGPDGDDYEQYF

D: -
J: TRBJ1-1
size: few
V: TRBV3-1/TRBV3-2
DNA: TGTGCCAGCAGCCGTGGGACACCCAAAGCGAACACTGAAGCTTTCTTT
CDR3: CASSRGTPKANTEAFF

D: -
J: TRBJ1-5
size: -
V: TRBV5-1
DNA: TGCGCCAGCAGCGGGGGGGAAGGTCAGCCCCAGCATTTT
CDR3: CASSGGEGQPQHF